This T cell receptor (beta chain) was captured in a study of cytomegalovirus exposure and HLA in healthy donors. Study observations and caveats: There were 164 TCR beta chains listed as cytomegalovirus-associated.

The PCR made use of 60 Vbeta and 13 Jbeta primers. Clones were read by immunoSEQ multiplex PCR, and TCRdb kept only the in-frame ones, dropping some. The sample lists over 150,000 clones, approximately 67% occurring once. The junction had 5 bases not matched to a gene; V was cut back by 4 bases and J by 1 base. The CDR3 runs to 15 residues. From germline, CDR1 is SGHVS and CDR2 FNYEAQ. To note about this clone: Antigen unknown.

The J gene is TRBJ1-1, the V gene TRBV7-6; TRBD1 agrees at 8 bases. The sample consisted of PBMCs. The clonotype originates from a woman under 30 in good health and CMV-seropositive. The CDR3 DNA reads TGTGCCAGCAGCTCAACCGGGACAGGGAACACTGAAGCTTTCTTT. This sequence encodes CASSSTGTGNTEAFF.